This T cell receptor beta chain stems from a study of T-cell memory formation after mild COVID-19. Study details: TCR clusters were mostly donor specific.

One entry per CDR3 protein, called by TCRdb with MiXCR from the 5' RACE reads. Here the sample spans approximately 250,000 distinct CDR3 sequences, around 17% being singletons. This clonotype appeared a few times. Its antigen is unknown. The length of the CDR3 is 14 residues. Trimming removed 7 bases from V and 5 bases from J; junction bases left unmatched: 7. The germline CDR1 and CDR2 sequences are SGHVS and FNYEAQ. Study-wide points: In second-wave clones peaking day 37, SARS-CoV-2 specificity remained unconfirmed. Most CD4+ clones that shrank were in CM and EM, while CD8+ ones turned up in EMRA. Cross-reactive memory apparently joined, as some responding clones appeared in pre-infection memory.

The specimen sequenced was PBMCs or a T cell subset sorted from them (not recorded which). The receptor was derived from a man between 18 and 29 years old who had mild COVID-19 (a few samples of this study predate the infection). Cell type and time point are not known. V gene TRBV7-6 combines with J gene TRBJ2-2; TRBD2 agrees at 7 bases. The CDR3 DNA follows: TGTGCCAGCACCCGGACTAGTGGGACCGGGGAGCTGTTTTTT. Translated, it gives CASTRTSGTGELFF.